This TCR beta chain is drawn from a study of T cell changes during pregnancy in multiple sclerosis. Trimming removed 3 bases from V and 3 bases from J, with 10 bases in between. CDR1 is SGHRS and CDR2 is YFSETQ in the germline V gene. This CDR3 contains 14 residues. Profiling relied on immunoSEQ multiplex PCR, and the TCRdb table lists in-frame clones only, not all of them. The repertoire holds over 75,000 clones, with 92% as singletons. This sequence joins TRBV5-1 and TRBJ1-5; TRBD1 is a possible D gene (6 bases). The sequencing here drew on peripheral blood, taken in the first trimester of pregnancy. The clonotype was recovered from a female donor with multiple sclerosis, enrolled in a pregnancy study. This CDR3 reads CASSSGQTNQPQHF. CDR3 DNA: TGCGCCAGCAGCTCCGGACAGACCAATCAGCCCCAGCATTTT.